The clone carrying this T cell receptor beta chain was seen ten or more times. The target antigen is unknown. J gave up 1 base and V 5 bases, and 4 bases lay outside the gene matches. The CDR3 sequence is 14 residues long. Germline values: CDR1 MDHEN, CDR2 SYDVKM. The data were taken from a study of response to subunit inactivated influenza vaccine. General study points: After each seasonal influenza vaccination, few new T cells are recruited, the authors suggested.

One entry per CDR3 protein, called by TCRdb with MiXCR from the RT-PCR reads. The table lists under 550,000 distinct CDR3 sequences, more than 7% of them singletons. This material consisted of PBMCs from blood, taken less than 30 months after vaccination. The receptor was isolated from a man between 50 and 69 years old who received an inactivated influenza vaccine. The V call is TRBV28, the J call TRBJ2-7, with 8 bases identical to TRBD1. Written as DNA, the CDR3 is TGTGCCAGCAGTGACAGGGGTGAATCCTACGAGCAGTACTTC. This translates into CASSDRGESYEQYF.